This T cell receptor beta chain is drawn from a study of control samples from healthy donors and cancer patients. Germline assignment: CDR1 SNHLY and CDR2 FYNNEI. The CDR3 totals 14 residues. The J segment lost 6 bases and the V segment lost 9 bases, leaving 8 bases of the junction unmatched. Sequencing was performed with immunoSEQ multiplex PCR; in TCRdb, only in-frame clones are kept and a portion is missing. The table records more than 85,000 clones, 75% to 90% of them present only once. Sequencing input: blood. The chain links TRBV2 to TRBJ1-6, with 7 positions matching TRBD1. The clonotype originates from a woman aged 45-59 years in good health. The CDR3 DNA is TGTGCCAGGTCTGTCGGGACAGCTAATTCACCCCTCCACTTT. Residues: CARSVGTANSPLHF.